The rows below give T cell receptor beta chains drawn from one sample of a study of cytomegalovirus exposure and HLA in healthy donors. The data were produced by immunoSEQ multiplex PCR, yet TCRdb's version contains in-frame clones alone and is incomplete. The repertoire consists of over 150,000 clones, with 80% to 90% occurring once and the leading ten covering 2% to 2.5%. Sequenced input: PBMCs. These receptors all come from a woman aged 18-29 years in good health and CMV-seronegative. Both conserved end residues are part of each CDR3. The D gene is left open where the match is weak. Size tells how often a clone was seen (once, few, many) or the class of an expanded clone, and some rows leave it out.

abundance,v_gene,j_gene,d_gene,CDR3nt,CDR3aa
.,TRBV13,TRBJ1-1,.,TGTGCCAGCAGCTTCTCAGGGAGGTCTGAAGCTTTCTTT,CASSFSGRSEAFF
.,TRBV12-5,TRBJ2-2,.,TGTGCTAGTGGCCAGCTAGGGGCGGACACCGGGGAGCTGTTTTTT,CASGQLGADTGELFF
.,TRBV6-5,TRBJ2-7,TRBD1,TGTGCCAGCAGCCCCGGGACAGGGGATTTCTACGAGCAGTACTTC,CASSPGTGDFYEQYF
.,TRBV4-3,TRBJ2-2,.,TGCGCCAGCAGCCAAGAAGCCCAAAACACCGGGGAGCTGTTTTTT,CASSQEAQNTGELFF
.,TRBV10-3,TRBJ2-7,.,TGTGCCATCAGTGACCCCGACACAGAAATATCCTACGAGCAGTACTTC,CAISDPDTEISYEQYF
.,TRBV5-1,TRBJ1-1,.,TGCGCCAGCAGCTTCCGGGGAATGAACACTGAAGCTTTCTTT,CASSFRGMNTEAFF
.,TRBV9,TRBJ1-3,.,TGTGCCAGCAGCGCCCTCGGAAACACCATATATTTT,CASSALGNTIYF
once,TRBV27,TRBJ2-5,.,TGTGCCAGCAGTTTAGGGGCGTGGGGAGAGACCCAGTACTTC,CASSLGAWGETQYF
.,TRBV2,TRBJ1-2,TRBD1,TGTGCCAGCCTTTGGACAGGGAACTATGGCTACACCTTC,CASLWTGNYGYTF
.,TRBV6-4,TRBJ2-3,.,TGTGCCAGCAGTGATTTATGGGGGCAGACGCAGTATTTT,CASSDLWGQTQYF
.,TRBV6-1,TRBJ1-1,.,TGTGCCGGATTGACGGACTGGGGCACTGAAGCTTTCTTT,CAGLTDWGTEAFF
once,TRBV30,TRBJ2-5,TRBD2,TGTGCCTGGAGACTAGCGGGGGGACAAGAGACCCAGTACTTC,CAWRLAGGQETQYF
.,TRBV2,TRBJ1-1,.,TGTGCCAGCAGAAACAGGGAGGGGAACACTGAAGCTTTCTTT,CASRNREGNTEAFF
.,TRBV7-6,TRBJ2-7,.,TGTGCCAGCAGCTTAAATCCGCAGGGGGGCTACGAGCAGTACTTC,CASSLNPQGGYEQYF
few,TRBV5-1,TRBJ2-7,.,TGCGCCAGCAGCTTTTCATACAGGGAAGAATTGGGTTACGAGCAGTACTTC,CASSFSYREELGYEQYF
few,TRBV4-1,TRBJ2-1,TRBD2,TGCGCCAGCAGCCAAGGAGATCTAACTAGCGGGTACAATGAGCAGTTCTTC,CASSQGDLTSGYNEQFF
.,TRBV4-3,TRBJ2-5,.,TGCGCCAGCAGCCAAGATCACGGGAATTGGGGAGAAGGCGAGACCCAGTACTTC,CASSQDHGNWGEGETQYF
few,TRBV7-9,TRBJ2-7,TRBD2,TGTGCCAGCAGCTTACTAGCGGGGGGGTCCTACGAGCAGTACTTC,CASSLLAGGSYEQYF
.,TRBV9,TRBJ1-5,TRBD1,TGTGCCAGCAGCGCGGGACAGGGTGGCCAGCCCCAGCATTTT,CASSAGQGGQPQHF
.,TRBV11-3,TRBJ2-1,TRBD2,TGTGCCAGCAGCTTAGACCCAGCGGGAGGGGAACATAATGAGCAGTTCTTC,CASSLDPAGGEHNEQFF
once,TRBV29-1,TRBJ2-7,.,TGCAGCGTTGATGGGGCTTCCAACGCCTACGAGCAGTACTTC,CSVDGASNAYEQYF
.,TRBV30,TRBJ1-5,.,TGTGCCTGGAGTGTAAAAGGGAGCACTCCTTTGCCCCAGCATTTT,CAWSVKGSTPLPQHF
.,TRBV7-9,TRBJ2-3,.,TGTGCCAGCCAAGAGGGAGCAGGGGTTCCCACAGATACGCAGTATTTT,CASQEGAGVPTDTQYF
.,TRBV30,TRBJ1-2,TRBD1,TGTGCCTGGAGTGCAGGACAGGGGGGGCATGGCTACACCTTC,CAWSAGQGGHGYTF
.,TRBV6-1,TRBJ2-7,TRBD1,TGTGCCAGCAGTAAGGACAGGACCTACGAGCAGTACTTC,CASSKDRTYEQYF
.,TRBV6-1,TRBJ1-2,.,TGCGCACAGGAACCCCCAGGAATCTATGGCTACACCTTC,CAQEPPGIYGYTF
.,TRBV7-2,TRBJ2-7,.,TGTGCCAGCAGCCCTCGGGCGGGCACCTACTACGAGCAGTACTTC,CASSPRAGTYYEQYF
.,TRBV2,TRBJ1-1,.,TGTGCCAGCGGGAGGGACTACACTGAAGCTTTCTTT,CASGRDYTEAFF
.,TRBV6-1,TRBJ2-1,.,TGTGCCACCGGGAAGGGAGACGCCAATGAGCAGTTCTTC,CATGKGDANEQFF
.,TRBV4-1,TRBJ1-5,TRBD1,TGCGCCAGCAGCCAAGGGACAGGGGGCGGTTGGCAGCCCCAGCATTTT,CASSQGTGGGWQPQHF
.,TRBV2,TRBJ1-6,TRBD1,TGTGCCAGCAGTGGGGTCCGGGACAGGGATTCACCCCTCCACTTT,CASSGVRDRDSPLHF
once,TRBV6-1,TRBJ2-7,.,TGTGCCAGCAGTGAGAGCGGACGGAGGTCCTACGAGCAGTACTTC,CASSESGRRSYEQYF
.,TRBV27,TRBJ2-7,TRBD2,TGTGCCAGCAGCCCGGCGGGGGTCTACGAGCAGTACTTC,CASSPAGVYEQYF
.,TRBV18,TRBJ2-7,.,TGTGCCAGCTCACCTCCCTCGGCCTACGAGCAGTACTTC,CASSPPSAYEQYF
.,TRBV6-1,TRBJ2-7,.,TGTGCCAGCAGACCCCCGACTAGCTACGAGCAGTACTTC,CASRPPTSYEQYF
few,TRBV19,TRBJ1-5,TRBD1,TGTGCCAGTCAGTGGGGGACAGACTTCAATCAGCCCCAGCATTTT,CASQWGTDFNQPQHF
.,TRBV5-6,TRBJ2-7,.,TGTGCCAGCAGACGTTCGAGCGAGCAGTACTTC,CASRRSSEQYF
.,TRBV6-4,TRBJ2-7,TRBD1,TGTGCCAGCAGTGACCCTCGGGACAGAACCTACGAGCAGTACTTC,CASSDPRDRTYEQYF
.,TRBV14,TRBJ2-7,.,TGTGCCAGCAGCCAAAGTCTGTCCGGGCCTTCGGGGGGCCACTCCTACGAGCAGTACTTC,CASSQSLSGPSGGHSYEQYF
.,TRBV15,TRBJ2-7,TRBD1,TGTGCCACCAGCAGAGGAAGCAGGGACAGGCATTCGTACTTC,CATSRGSRDRHSYF
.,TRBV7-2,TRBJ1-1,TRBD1,TGTGCCAGCAGCTTAGTGACAGGGCTAGAAGCTTTCTTT,CASSLVTGLEAFF
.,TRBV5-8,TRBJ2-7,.,TGTGCCAGCAGCCCCCGACATAACTCCTACGAGCAGTACTTC,CASSPRHNSYEQYF
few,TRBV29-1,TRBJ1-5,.,TGCAGCGTTGGAGGCAATCAGCCCCAGCATTTT,CSVGGNQPQHF
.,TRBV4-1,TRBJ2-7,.,TGCGCCAGCAGCCAAGTTACGGTCTACGAGCAGTACTTC,CASSQVTVYEQYF
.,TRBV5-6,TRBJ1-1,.,TGTGCCAGCAGCTTGGCCCCAGGGGCGAACACTGAAGCTTTCTTT,CASSLAPGANTEAFF
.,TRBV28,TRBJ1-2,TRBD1,TGTGCCAGCAGTTCATCACTGGGGACAGATTTTTATGGCTACACCTTC,CASSSSLGTDFYGYTF